These 16 T cell receptor beta chains were all obtained from the same sample, sequenced in a study of early T cells in non-severe SARS-CoV-2 infection. TCRdb fed the 5' RACE reads into MiXCR, producing one record per CDR3 protein. The sample gives about 33,000 distinct CDR3 sequences, under 6.5% of which show up once; over 10% is in the top ten. The specimen sequenced was whole blood. These receptors came from an adult who was a healthcare worker with PCR-confirmed SARS-CoV-2 infection or an uninfected control (not recorded which).

There are many counts of this clonotype. This chain uses TRBV29-1 with TRBJ2-5; 7 bases match TRBD1. In germline, CDR1 is SQVTM, CDR2 ANQGSEA. V shed 7 bases and J 2 bases; nucleotides not matched to a gene: 4. The CDR3 is 12 residues long. Here the CDR3 reads CSASRGQETQYF. CDR3 DNA sequence: TGCAGCGCTTCCAGGGGGCAAGAGACCCAGTACTTC.

Many counts were recorded for this clonotype. V gene TRBV7-2 combines with J gene TRBJ2-5; D is unresolved. The CDR3 extends over 11 amino acids. The germline V and J ends were trimmed by 2 bases and 2 bases, with 0 bases remaining between them. Per the germline V gene, CDR1 is SGHTA and CDR2 is FQGNSA. For the CDR3, the DNA is TGTGCCAGCAGCTTACAAGAGACCCAGTACTTC. This encodes CASSLQETQYF.

This clonotype was observed a few times. The chain links TRBV3-1 to TRBJ2-5, with 9 bases aligning to TRBD2. The length of the CDR3 is 13 residues. Looked up from germline, CDR1 is LGHDT and CDR2 is YNNKEL (reference sequence). The trim removed 0 bases at V and 9 bases at J, leaving 2 bases unmatched. As DNA, the CDR3 is TGTGCCAGCAGCCAAGAATTAGCGGGGGCCCAGTACTTC. Translating it yields CASSQELAGAQYF.

V is TRBV13 and J is TRBJ2-5, with TRBD2 matching over 8 bases. Germline assignment: CDR1 PRHDT and CDR2 FYEKMQ (reference sequence). The CDR3 sequence is 16 residues long. V lost 5 bases, J lost 3 bases, and 11 bases stayed unmatched. The CDR3 here is CASSLLAVNAKETQYF. Written as DNA, the CDR3 is TGTGCCAGCAGCCTACTAGCGGTGAATGCTAAAGAGACCCAGTACTTC. Together with reference TRBV13 and TRBJ2-5, the CDR3 gives the full variable domain: AAGVIQSPRHLIKEKRETATLKCYPIPRHDTVYWYQQGPGQDPQFLISFYEKMQSDKGSIPDRFSAQQFSDYHSELNMSSLELGDSALYFCASSLLAVNAKETQYFGPGTRLLVL.

This clonotype was detected only a few times. The chain combines TRBV27 with TRBJ2-2, with unresolved D. Looked up from germline, CDR1 is MNHEY and CDR2 is SMNVEV (reference sequence). The V gene lost 9 bases and the J gene lost 0 bases, with 8 bases spanning the gap. The CDR3 is 13 amino acids. Here the CDR3 reads CASSRTNTGELFF. The CDR3 DNA sequence: TGTGCCAGTTCTAGGACGAACACCGGGGAGCTGTTTTTT.

This clonotype has just a few counts. The J gene is TRBJ2-1, the V gene TRBV7-2, with 10 bases matching TRBD1. V lost 5 bases and J lost 9; bases outside the gene matches: 7. This CDR3 comprises 14 residues. Germline V CDR1 and CDR2: SGHTA, FQGNSA. This CDR3 is CASSAPGQGIEQFF. The CDR3, as DNA: TGTGCCAGCAGCGCCCCGGGACAGGGGATTGAGCAGTTCTTC.

This clonotype was seen a handful of times. The chain joins TRBV10-3 to TRBJ1-2, with 7 bases identical to TRBD1. Germline values: CDR1 ENHRY, CDR2 SYGVKD. The CDR3 is made up of 14 amino acids. V was pared by 6 bases and J by 5 bases, with 9 bases of the junction left unmatched. The CDR3 loop is CAISGTERNYGYTF. In DNA form, the CDR3 reads TGTGCCATCAGCGGGACAGAAAGAAATTATGGCTACACCTTC.

This clonotype has ten or more counts. This chain links TRBV14 with TRBJ2-5, with D perhaps being TRBD1 or TRBD2 (5 bases each). Germline CDR1 and CDR2: SGHDN and FVKESK. CDR3 length: 16 residues. V was cut by 3 bases and J by 5 bases, with 19 bases left in between. The CDR3 DNA is TGTGCCAGCAGCCACGGGGACGAGGGACGGGTGGAGACCCAGTACTTC. Translated, it gives CASSHGDEGRVETQYF.

The table lists this clonotype with many counts. CDR3 protein: CASSFDGNTIYF. The CDR3 nucleotides read TGTGCCAGCAGTTTTGATGGAAACACCATATATTTT. The chain uses TRBV12-3 or TRBV12-4 and TRBJ1-3; D not certain. This CDR3 region has 12 residues. The V and J ends lost 3 bases and 3 bases respectively, with 3 bases between them.

The chain couples TRBV7-2 to TRBJ2-3, with 11 bases that match TRBD2. Germline values: CDR1 SGHTA, CDR2 FQGNSA. The CDR3 runs 16 residues. V gave up 0 bases and J gave up 4 bases; unmatched junction bases: 3. Here the CDR3 DNA reads TGTGCCAGCAGCTTAGCCGCGACTAGCGGGGCAGATACGCAGTATTTT. It yields the protein CASSLAATSGADTQYF.

This clonotype was detected ten times or more. The gene calls are TRBV29-1 and TRBJ2-7, with D possibly being TRBD1 (6 bases). With 4 bases removed from V and 2 bases from J, the gap between germline ends came to 12 bases. The CDR3 is 13 residues long. Germline V gene data show CDR1 as SQVTM and CDR2 as ANQGSEA. CDR3 region: CSVADREPYEQYF. The CDR3 DNA reads TGCAGCGTTGCGGACAGAGAGCCCTACGAGCAGTACTTC.

This clonotype was seen at least ten times. The rearrangement links TRBV5-6 to TRBJ1-1; D gene ambiguous. Trimming pared 2 bases from V and 3 bases from J, leaving 8 bases between. Germline-derived CDR1 and CDR2 are SGHDT and YYEEEE. There are 13 residues in the CDR3. CDR3 DNA: TGTGCCAGCAGCTTTTCCTCGGACACTGAAGCTTTCTTT. It encodes CASSFSSDTEAFF.

This clonotype has at least ten counts. The chain uses TRBV18 and TRBJ2-2, with a possible D match to TRBD2 (7 bases). This CDR3 comprises 15 residues. V lost 0 bases and J 5 bases, leaving 10 bases between the germline ends. Germline values: CDR1 KGHSH, CDR2 LQKENI. CDR3 nucleotide sequence: TGTGCCAGCTCACCACCCCGGGGGGCAACCGGGGAGCTGTTTTTT. The encoded protein is CASSPPRGATGELFF.

This clonotype was seen many times. J is TRBJ1-5 and V is TRBV5-4; D not resolved. The length of the CDR3 is 13 residues. Germline V gene sequence: CDR1 SGHNT, CDR2 YYREEE (reference sequence). V dropped 4 bases and J dropped 2 bases, with 7 bases sitting between them. In DNA, the CDR3 is TGTGCCAGCAGCGTTGCCGGCAATCAGCCCCAGCATTTT. Translated: CASSVAGNQPQHF.

This chain joins TRBV6-1 and TRBJ1-1, with TRBD1 as a possible D gene (6 bases). V was clipped by 4 bases and J by 5 bases, with 14 bases between them. The V gene's germline CDR1 is MNHNS and CDR2 SASEGT. This CDR3 comprises 14 residues. The CDR3 DNA follows: TGTGCCAGCAGTGGAAGACAGGATGGGACTGAAGCTTTCTTT. Translated, it gives CASSGRQDGTEAFF.

Many counts were recorded for this clonotype. The V and J genes are TRBV5-4 and TRBJ1-2; maybe TRBD1 (6 bases). Trimming took off 0 bases at V and 3 bases at J, with 15 bases between the two ends. CDR1 is SGHNT, CDR2 YYREEE, per germline (reference sequence). CDR3 length equals 16 residues. CDR3 sequence (DNA): TGTGCCAGCAGCTTGGGGGGGCAGGATGTGGACTATGGCTACACCTTC. As protein: CASSLGGQDVDYGYTF.